The rows below give T cell receptor beta chains drawn from one sample of a study of chemoradiotherapy in HPV16-positive cancers. The table came from immunoSEQ multiplex PCR; TCRdb's copy has only in-frame clones and leaves some out. Here the sample spans 25,000 to 30,000 clones, over 85% being singletons. The source material was blood, sampled from a patient who underwent chemoradiotherapy. Receptor source: a human donor with HPV-associated anogenital cancer. The conserved cysteine and the conserved F or W are not part of the CDR3 here.

V gene	J gene	CDR3 protein
TRBV2	TRBJ1-2	ASSDPGTVDRDGYT
TRBV7-9	TRBJ2-5	ASSFPQPLETQY
TRBV18	TRBJ2-7	ASSPNFGPHSYEQY
TRBV5-6	TRBJ2-2	ASSNQGQGYTGELF
TRBV4-2	TRBJ2-6	ASSQFATGGTGANVLT
TRBV5-6	TRBJ2-3	ASKDPRAGQADTQY
TRBV6-5	TRBJ2-3	ASSYGMGTDTQY
TRBV5-1	TRBJ2-3	ASSLGPETGGTDTQY
TRBV7-2	TRBJ2-7	ASSFASGGAGEQY
TRBV7-6	TRBJ1-5	ASSLARGNQPQH
TRBV5-1	TRBJ2-7	ASSVQGVGEQY
TRBV18	TRBJ2-7	ASSPTSGSYEQY
TRBV19	TRBJ2-7	ASSIDPGSEQY
TRBV27	TRBJ2-1	ASSARGRTGVYNEQF
TRBV5-1	TRBJ2-5	ASRRGLAVQETQY
TRBV4-2	TRBJ2-6	ASSQSTGQGFSGANVLT
TRBV21-1	TRBJ2-1	ASSKVAVEQF
TRBV28	TRBJ2-7	ASTPPGTLSYEQY
TRBV7-2	TRBJ2-5	ASSSQRGGQETQY
TRBV5-1	TRBJ2-7	ASSLRTGTYEQY
TRBV14	TRBJ2-7	ASSQDRTPKSYEQY
TRBV7-2	TRBJ2-3	ASSSTRGGLADTQY